The 5 T cell receptor beta chains below were found in one sample sequenced in a study of blood T cell repertoires in COVID-19 (dated by TCRdb to the early 2020s). The library was prepared using the immunoSEQ multiplex PCR assay. Here the immuneACCESS table is served through TCRdb, limited to in-frame sequences with V and J called. Missing clones are a known gap in these copies; in checked studies unresolved V genes cover under half, and the rest lacks a known reason. The sample contains roughly 260,000 clones, about 91% of them found a single time. The leading ten clones occupy 0.95% to 1.5% of the sample. Sequenced: PBMCs or T cells enriched from blood (not recorded which). These receptor sequences come from a human donor in a cohort exposed to, infected with or recovered from COVID-19 (not recorded which). The donor label of this sample is uncertain.

Concerning this clone itself: In the same sample, other DNA sequences code for this CDR3. This chain links TRBV7-9 with TRBJ1-2; 10 bases are shared with TRBD1. Trimming removed 5 bases from V and 4 bases from J; junction bases left unmatched: 4. The CDR3 is 14 amino acids. Germline CDR1 reads SEHNR; CDR2 reads FQNEAQ (reference sequence). The CDR3 DNA follows: TGTGCCAGCAGCCTCGGACAGGGGGGCTATGGCTACACCTTC. Its translation is CASSLGQGGYGYTF.

The chain employs TRBV27 and TRBJ1-2; D is unclear. Germline V gene data show CDR1 as MNHEY and CDR2 as SMNVEV (reference sequence). The germline V and J ends were trimmed by 4 bases and 2 bases, with 8 bases remaining between them. This CDR3 contains 13 residues. Here the CDR3 reads CASSSTVNYGYTF. As DNA, the CDR3 is TGTGCCAGCAGTTCGACTGTAAACTATGGCTACACCTTC.

In DNA, the CDR3 is TGTGCCTTACGGCCTGGGGGCGGGTCCTCAGATACGCAGTATTTT. This codes for CALRPGGGSSDTQYF. V gene TRBV10-3 combines with J gene TRBJ2-3, with TRBD1 as a possible D gene (6 bases). The germline CDR1 and CDR2 sequences are ENHRY and SYGVKD. Trimming stripped 11 bases from V and 4 bases from J, with 22 bases between. The CDR3 has 15 residues.

The V call is TRBV7-2, the J call TRBJ1-3; a possible D gene is TRBD1 (6 bases). CDR1 is SGHTA and CDR2 is FQGNSA in the germline V gene. The V end was cut by 5 bases, the J end by 2 bases, with 10 bases between. The CDR3 is 14 residues long. This CDR3 is CASSLQGTGNTIYF. CDR3 nucleotide sequence: TGTGCCAGCAGCCTACAGGGTACTGGAAACACCATATATTTT.

This chain links TRBV6-5 with TRBJ2-2, with 7 bases aligning to TRBD2. With 6 bases clipped from V and 7 bases from J, the junction kept 8 bases outside the gene matches. CDR1 is MNHEY and CDR2 is SVGAGI in the germline V gene. CDR3 length: 14 residues. In DNA, the CDR3 is TGTGCCAGCAGGCGGGGGACCTCCGGCGGGGAGCTGTTTTTT. As protein: CASRRGTSGGELFF.